The 19 T cell receptor beta chains reported below all come from one sample, sequenced in a study of beta chain features in type 1 diabetes. Findings of the study overall: TCRB CDR3s were moderately but significantly shorter in Type 1 diabetes patients in all four CD4+ subsets.

No cognate antigen is known for these TCRs. Reverse transcribing all isolated RNA meant expressed TCRB transcripts were sequenced. This table comes from immunoSEQ multiplex PCR, and its TCRdb copy is limited to in-frame clones, with some not included. This sample yields hundreds of thousands of clones, of which more than 12% are seen a single time; just under 0.04% belongs to the top ten. What was sequenced was naive CD4+ T cells from blood. The receptors here all came from a young man with type 1 diabetes.

The chain couples TRBV7-2 to TRBJ2-5, with D perhaps matching TRBD2 (5 bases). The CDR3 loop spans 14 amino acids. Germline CDR1 is SGHTA and CDR2 is FQGNSA. V lost 5 bases and J 4 bases, leaving 14 bases between the germline ends. The CDR3 DNA is TGTGCCAGCAGCCAAGGTAGACGGGGAGAGACCCAGTACTTC. Translated, it gives CASSQGRRGETQYF.

The V gene is TRBV11-2, the J gene TRBJ2-2; tentatively, D is TRBD2 (6 bases). Germline values: CDR1 SGHAT, CDR2 FQNNGV. Between the trimmed V and J ends, which lost 4 bases and 5 bases, there was a span of 17 bases. The CDR3 has 16 residues. Here the CDR3 reads CASSSLTSFMTGELFF. As DNA, the CDR3 is TGTGCCAGCAGCTCACTGACTAGTTTTATGACCGGGGAGCTGTTTTTT.

This clone occurred a few times. The J gene is TRBJ1-5, the V gene TRBV2; D not resolved. CDR1 is SNHLY and CDR2 is FYNNEI in the germline V gene. Trimming took off 1 base at V and 9 bases at J, with 16 bases between the two ends. The CDR3 totals 15 residues. DNA of the CDR3: TGTGCCAGCAGTGAAGGGGAGACACCCCTTGGGCCCCAGCATTTT. It is translated as CASSEGETPLGPQHF.

This clone was seen a handful of times. V usage is TRBV30 and J usage is TRBJ2-3; 7 bases align to TRBD1. Germline lookup yields CDR1 GTSNPN and CDR2 SVGIG (reference sequence). The CDR3 length is 14 residues. V lost 2 bases and J lost 2; bases outside the gene matches: 4. The CDR3 bases are TGTGCCTGGAGTAGGGACAGCGTCACAGATACGCAGTATTTT. The encoded protein is CAWSRDSVTDTQYF.

The chain links TRBV30 to TRBJ2-7, with D perhaps TRBD1 or TRBD2 (5 bases each). The CDR3 loop spans 12 amino acids. V was shortened by 1 base and J by 5 bases, with 9 bases between the two germline ends. Per the germline V gene, CDR1 is GTSNPN and CDR2 is SVGIG (reference sequence). CDR3 bases: TGTGCCTGGAGTGGAGGGGAACACGAGCAGTACTTC. Translation gives CAWSGGEHEQYF.

The V and J genes are TRBV29-1 and TRBJ1-2, with 9 bases that match TRBD1. Germline V gene sequence: CDR1 SQVTM, CDR2 ANQGSEA. V lost 4 bases, J lost 1 base, and 13 bases stayed unmatched. This CDR3 comprises 17 residues. The CDR3 protein is CSVVKGTGPYFNYGYTF. CDR3 in DNA: TGCAGCGTTGTAAAGGGGACAGGGCCATACTTTAACTATGGCTACACCTTC.

The chain couples TRBV5-1 to TRBJ1-1; D not certain. V was clipped by 0 bases and J by 2 bases, with 8 bases between them. The CDR3 extends over 14 amino acids. Looked up from germline, CDR1 is SGHRS and CDR2 is YFSETQ. CDR3 nucleotides: TGCGCCAGCAGCTTGGACACTTCCAACACTGAAGCTTTCTTT. Its protein product is CASSLDTSNTEAFF.

This clone has more than one count but fewer than ten. The J gene is TRBJ1-1, the V gene TRBV9; D not certain. CDR1 SGDLS and CDR2 YYNGEE come from the germline V gene. The V end was cut by 0 bases, the J end by 8 bases, with 5 bases between. The CDR3 extends over 11 amino acids. The CDR3 here is CASSVGLEAFF. CDR3 sequence (DNA): TGTGCCAGCAGCGTAGGTTTAGAAGCTTTCTTT.

In its sample, this clone was seen a few times. The rearrangement joins TRBV27 to TRBJ2-3; D is possibly TRBD2 (5 bases). Trimming removed 0 bases from V and 4 bases from J, with 8 bases in between. The CDR3 is made up of 14 amino acids. CDR1 MNHEY and CDR2 SMNVEV come from the germline V gene (reference sequence). Written as DNA, the CDR3 is TGTGCCAGCAGTTTATCGAGGGTGGCAGATACGCAGTATTTT. Its translation is CASSLSRVADTQYF.

The table lists this clone with a few counts. The chain uses TRBV7-2 and TRBJ2-2, with 8 bases lining up with TRBD1. Unmatched junction bases numbered 8, after V lost 1 base and J lost 4 bases. The CDR3 spans 17 residues. Per the germline V gene, CDR1 is SGHTA and CDR2 is FQGNSA. The CDR3: CASSLGPGQGVTGELFF. CDR3 coding DNA: TGTGCCAGCAGCTTAGGCCCTGGACAGGGAGTCACCGGGGAGCTGTTTTTT.

This clone was seen only a few times. The sample holds other DNA sequences that translate to the same CDR3. The chain carries TRBV6-5 and TRBJ2-3, with D perhaps TRBD1 (5 bases). V lost 5 bases, J lost 0 bases, and 9 bases lay in between. The CDR3 is made up of 14 amino acids. Germline CDR1 and CDR2: MNHEY and SVGAGI. The chain's CDR3 is CASSLDSSTDTQYF. The CDR3 DNA sequence: TGTGCCAGCAGTCTCGACAGTAGCACAGATACGCAGTATTTT.

This clone was detected only a few times. This chain joins TRBV5-1 and TRBJ1-1; possibly TRBD1 for D (6 bases). The CDR3 runs 14 residues. Germline V gene data show CDR1 as SGHRS and CDR2 as YFSETQ. With 2 bases removed from V and 2 bases from J, the gap between germline ends came to 10 bases. In DNA form, the CDR3 reads TGCGCCAGCAGCTTACGAGGGGGTAACACTGAAGCTTTCTTT. Amino acids: CASSLRGGNTEAFF.

The V call is TRBV27, the J call TRBJ1-2; TRBD1 agrees at 7 bases. Per the germline V gene, CDR1 is MNHEY and CDR2 is SMNVEV (reference sequence). This CDR3 is built from 13 residues. Germline trimming cut 3 bases from V and 4 bases from J; bases unmatched to any gene: 2. The CDR3 spells CASSLDRTYGYTF. In DNA form, the CDR3 reads TGTGCCAGCAGTTTGGACAGGACCTATGGCTACACCTTC.

This clone turned up a few times. This chain joins TRBV6-5 and TRBJ2-2; TRBD2 might be the D (6 bases). Germline CDR1 and CDR2: MNHEY and SVGAGI. The CDR3 spans 15 residues. Trimming pared 0 bases from V and 2 bases from J, leaving 7 bases between. CDR3 sequence: CASSYSRGNTGELFF. In DNA form, the CDR3 reads TGTGCCAGCAGTTACTCGCGGGGAAACACCGGGGAGCTGTTTTTT.

This chain uses TRBV7-8 with TRBJ1-1, with 7 bases identical to TRBD1. The CDR3 length is 14 residues. Germline V gives CDR1 SGHVS, CDR2 FQNEAQ. Unmatched junction bases numbered 10, after V lost 4 bases and J lost 8 bases. DNA for the CDR3: TGTGCCAGCAGCTGGCGACAGGGTGGGGTCGAAGCTTTCTTT. Translated: CASSWRQGGVEAFF.

This clone came up a few times. The chain uses TRBV4-3 and TRBJ1-1; D not resolved. CDR1 and CDR2 from the germline V gene are LGHNA and YSLEER. V was clipped by 4 bases and J by 1 base, with 7 bases between them. The CDR3 consists of 13 residues. The DNA of the CDR3 is TGCGCCAGCAGCCGGGGAGAGAACACTGAAGCTTTCTTT. Residues: CASSRGENTEAFF.

This clone has only a few counts. Here the CDR3 reads CAINLAGGHNEQFF. In nucleotides, the CDR3 is TGTGCCATCAACTTAGCGGGAGGTCACAATGAGCAGTTCTTC. This sequence joins TRBV10-3 and TRBJ2-1; 10 bases are a match to TRBD2. Trimming cost V 7 bases and J 5 bases; bases outside gene matches: 5. From germline, CDR1 is ENHRY and CDR2 SYGVKD. The CDR3 runs 14 residues.

This clone has a single count. CDR3 DNA: TGCGCCAGCAGCTTGGGGTCCGGGGAGACCCAGTACTTC. Translation: CASSLGSGETQYF. The rearrangement uses TRBV5-1 and TRBJ2-5, with D uncertain. This CDR3 region has 13 residues. Trimming pared 0 bases from V and 5 bases from J, leaving 8 bases between. The V gene's germline CDR1 is SGHRS and CDR2 YFSETQ.

This clone was counted only a few times. The genes are TRBV7-2 and TRBJ2-5; 7 bases are a match to TRBD1. The CDR3 extends over 14 amino acids. Germline V gene lookup returns CDR1 SGHTA and CDR2 FQGNSA. Losses at the gene ends were 4 bases for V and 5 bases for J; bases not matched to a gene: 7. The CDR3 spells CASSSPQGWETQYF. In DNA form, the CDR3 reads TGTGCCAGCAGCTCGCCACAGGGGTGGGAGACCCAGTACTTC.